This T cell receptor beta chain was found in a study of OX40 agonist ivuxolimab in advanced cancers. Study context: Ivuxolimab was delivered to patients intravenously every 2 weeks at doses spanning 0.01 to 10 mg/kg.

With V trimmed by 1 base and J by 7 bases, 9 bases remained unmatched. From germline, CDR1 is KGHSH and CDR2 LQKENI. The length of the CDR3 is 15 residues. Study-level results: Normalized T-cell clonal expansion was also low in some nonresponders.

With respect to this clone: What it binds is unknown.

Profiled with immunoSEQ multiplex PCR; TCRdb holds only in-frame clones, not every one. The data contain 55,000 to 70,000 clones, roughly 85% of them seen just once; the ten biggest clones take up about 1.3%. It was autoimmune disease history or systemic immunosuppression that excluded patients. The sequence was collected from an adult with an advanced solid tumor such as melanoma, head and neck, liver or kidney cancer. The rearrangement links TRBV18 to TRBJ2-7; TRBD1 matches at 8 bases. This sample comprised CD4+ or CD8+ T cells sorted from blood, obtained in a trial of the OX40 agonist ivuxolimab. CDR3 region: CASSPQRTGPAEQYF. Here the CDR3 DNA reads TGTGCCAGCTCACCACAGCGGACAGGGCCCGCGGAGCAGTACTTC.